A selection of T cell receptor beta chains follows, all from one sample in a study of tumor and adjacent non-tumor tissue in lung cancer. TCRdb re-called the multiplex PCR reads with MiXCR, one entry per CDR3 protein. The sample has around 80,000 distinct CDR3 sequences, 76% seen once. The sequencing sample was made of distant non-tumor lung tissue. The receptors here all came from a man in his 70s with non-small cell lung cancer. CDR3s include the opening cysteine and the closing phenylalanine or tryptophan. D genes are given only for firm matches. Clone size, where shown, is once, few, many, or a class for clones that have expanded.

CDR3nt: TGTGCCAGCAGGTTAATGGTCACAGGGGTTGCCGGGGAGCTCTTTTTT; CDR3aa: CASRLMVTGVAGELFF; d_gene: TRBD1; abundance: .; v_gene: TRBV11-2; j_gene: TRBJ2-2
CDR3nt: TGCGCCAGCAGCCAAGGTCTACTAGCGGAAGGGGCCGGGGAGCTGTTTTTT; CDR3aa: CASSQGLLAEGAGELFF; d_gene: TRBD2; abundance: .; v_gene: TRBV4-3; j_gene: TRBJ2-2
CDR3nt: TGTGCAAGCAGCGCTACCCGGACAGGGGTCGTTGGATACATTCAGTACTTC; CDR3aa: CASSATRTGVVGYIQYF; d_gene: TRBD1; abundance: .; v_gene: TRBV5-4; j_gene: TRBJ2-4
CDR3nt: TGTGACAGCACTTTTAGCATAGGGAACATTGTGACAGATAAGCAGTATTTT; CDR3aa: CDSTFSIGNIVTDKQYF; d_gene: .; abundance: .; v_gene: TRBV12-3/TRBV12-4; j_gene: TRBJ2-3
CDR3nt: TGTGCCAGCTGCTTAATTAAGGGGGCTGAGAGTGGCTACACTTTC; CDR3aa: CASCLIKGAESGYTF; d_gene: TRBD1; abundance: .; v_gene: TRBV11-3; j_gene: TRBJ1-2
CDR3nt: TGCATTGCTCAAATACTCGGGGACAATCAGCCTCAGCATTTT; CDR3aa: CIAQILGDNQPQHF; d_gene: .; abundance: .; v_gene: TRBV20-1; j_gene: TRBJ1-5
CDR3nt: TGTGCCGGCAGTGATGGGGTAGGGTTCCAAGAGACGCAGTACTTC; CDR3aa: CAGSDGVGFQETQYF; d_gene: .; abundance: .; v_gene: TRBV2; j_gene: TRBJ2-5
CDR3nt: TGCAGTGCTTTTAGTAGTGGGGGGGGAGAGTCCCAGTACTTC; CDR3aa: CSAFSSGGGESQYF; d_gene: TRBD2; abundance: .; v_gene: TRBV20-1; j_gene: TRBJ2-5
CDR3nt: TGTGACAGCAGTTATTTCGGGGTCCGATCCTACAATGGGCAGTTCTTC; CDR3aa: CDSSYFGVRSYNGQFF; d_gene: .; abundance: .; v_gene: TRBV6-5; j_gene: TRBJ2-1
CDR3nt: TGCACCAGCAGCTGTGACAAAGCCTACGAGCAGTACTTC; CDR3aa: CTSSCDKAYEQYF; d_gene: .; abundance: .; v_gene: TRBV5-1; j_gene: TRBJ2-7
CDR3nt: TGTGCCAGCAGCTTAGGGATAATGGTTACCGGGGAGCTGTTTTTT; CDR3aa: CASSLGIMVTGELFF; d_gene: .; abundance: .; v_gene: TRBV7-8; j_gene: TRBJ2-2
CDR3nt: TGTGCCAGCAGCTCGAACAGGATCAACGAGCATTACTTC; CDR3aa: CASSSNRINEHYF; d_gene: .; abundance: .; v_gene: TRBV11-2; j_gene: TRBJ2-7
CDR3nt: TGTGCCAGCAGTGCCCGGGACAGGGTTAGCTATGGTTACACCTTC; CDR3aa: CASSARDRVSYGYTF; d_gene: TRBD1; abundance: .; v_gene: TRBV12-3/TRBV12-4; j_gene: TRBJ1-2
CDR3nt: TGTGCCAGTCGCACAGGTACCCGGACCCAGTACTTC; CDR3aa: CASRTGTRTQYF; d_gene: .; abundance: many; v_gene: TRBV28; j_gene: TRBJ2-5
CDR3nt: TGTGCCATCAGTGACCAGGGCCAAGAGACCCAGTACTTC; CDR3aa: CAISDQGQETQYF; d_gene: .; abundance: many; v_gene: TRBV10-3; j_gene: TRBJ2-5
CDR3nt: TGCAGCGTGGCCGATAGGTTCCAAGAGGCCCGATACTTC; CDR3aa: CSVADRFQEARYF; d_gene: .; abundance: once; v_gene: TRBV29-1; j_gene: TRBJ2-5
CDR3nt: TGTGCCGGCACCGGCCGGGAGCCTAGCTCAGATACGCAGTATTTT; CDR3aa: CAGTGREPSSDTQYF; d_gene: .; abundance: .; v_gene: TRBV6-6; j_gene: TRBJ2-3
CDR3nt: TGTGCCAGCAATTCAGGGGGCCTCGACTACGAACAGTACTTC; CDR3aa: CASNSGGLDYEQYF; d_gene: TRBD1; abundance: .; v_gene: TRBV6-2/TRBV6-3; j_gene: TRBJ2-7
CDR3nt: TGCAGTGCTAGAGTTGTGGACAACTATCTGGCCAATGAGCCCCAGCATTTT; CDR3aa: CSARVVDNYLANEPQHF; d_gene: .; abundance: .; v_gene: TRBV20-1; j_gene: TRBJ1-5
CDR3nt: TGTGCCAGCAGTGCTTTAGCGGGAGTCTCATATAAGCAGTTCTTC; CDR3aa: CASSALAGVSYKQFF; d_gene: TRBD2; abundance: .; v_gene: TRBV6-1; j_gene: TRBJ2-1
CDR3nt: TGCGCCAGCAGCTTGGGATTCACCGGGGAGCTGTTTTTT; CDR3aa: CASSLGFTGELFF; d_gene: .; abundance: few; v_gene: TRBV5-1; j_gene: TRBJ2-2
CDR3nt: TGCAGTGCGTTAGCGACCCTAAACACCGTGGAGCTGTTTTTT; CDR3aa: CSALATLNTVELFF; d_gene: .; abundance: .; v_gene: TRBV20-1; j_gene: TRBJ2-2
CDR3nt: TGCAGCGTTGAGGCGGGGGTTGGGGTCAACGTCCTGACTTTC; CDR3aa: CSVEAGVGVNVLTF; d_gene: TRBD2; abundance: .; v_gene: TRBV29-1; j_gene: TRBJ2-6
CDR3nt: TGTGCCAGCAGTCAGGAGGGCGGATACTATAATTCACCCCTAAAATTT; CDR3aa: CASSQEGGYYNSPLKF; d_gene: .; abundance: .; v_gene: TRBV6-1; j_gene: TRBJ1-6
CDR3nt: TGCGCCAGCAGCCATGCTCCCGGGGGCGCAGGTAGTTGGGCTTTCTTT; CDR3aa: CASSHAPGGAGSWAFF; d_gene: .; abundance: once; v_gene: TRBV4-1; j_gene: TRBJ1-1
CDR3nt: TGTGCCATCAGTGAAGGAACAGGGGGCTATGGCTACACCTTC; CDR3aa: CAISEGTGGYGYTF; d_gene: TRBD1; abundance: .; v_gene: TRBV10-3; j_gene: TRBJ1-2
CDR3nt: TGCAGCAGCAGCCCCCGGTCGGCAGGGGAACTTTCAACTAATGAAAAACTGTTTTTT; CDR3aa: CSSSPRSAGELSTNEKLFF; d_gene: .; abundance: .; v_gene: TRBV4-1; j_gene: TRBJ1-4
CDR3nt: TGTGCCAGCAGTTTGGGGGGTCGTCTTGATTTACCCCTCCACTTT; CDR3aa: CASSLGGRLDLPLHF; d_gene: .; abundance: .; v_gene: TRBV12-3/TRBV12-4; j_gene: TRBJ1-6
CDR3nt: TGTGCCGGCAGCTTAATGGGGGGGGTTGGAGAGACCCAGTACTTC; CDR3aa: CAGSLMGGVGETQYF; d_gene: TRBD2; abundance: once; v_gene: TRBV13; j_gene: TRBJ2-5
CDR3nt: TGTGCTAGCAGTTTAGGGACAGGGGGCAATCATCCACAGCATTTT; CDR3aa: CASSLGTGGNHPQHF; d_gene: TRBD1; abundance: .; v_gene: TRBV12-3/TRBV12-4; j_gene: TRBJ1-5
CDR3nt: TGCAGGGATGAGGACAGCCCTGACTATGGCTACACCTTC; CDR3aa: CRDEDSPDYGYTF; d_gene: .; abundance: .; v_gene: TRBV29-1; j_gene: TRBJ1-2
CDR3nt: TGCGCCAGCAGGTCCCCGGGATCCTCTTATCATGAACAGTTCTTC; CDR3aa: CASRSPGSSYHEQFF; d_gene: .; abundance: once; v_gene: TRBV10-2; j_gene: TRBJ2-1
CDR3nt: TGTGTCAGCAGTGAAATTCGGGACAATCTTGGCAATCAGCCCCAGCACTTT; CDR3aa: CVSSEIRDNLGNQPQHF; d_gene: .; abundance: .; v_gene: TRBV6-1; j_gene: TRBJ1-5
CDR3nt: TGCAACGGGACGCGCGGAGAAGGCAAAAACATTCAGTACTTC; CDR3aa: CNGTRGEGKNIQYF; d_gene: .; abundance: .; v_gene: TRBV29-1; j_gene: TRBJ2-4
CDR3nt: TGCAGCGTTGGGTTAGGTGACGAGCAGTACTTC; CDR3aa: CSVGLGDEQYF; d_gene: .; abundance: medium-sized; v_gene: TRBV29-1; j_gene: TRBJ2-7
CDR3nt: TGTCCCAGCAGTCCCGGCGGAGGGGGACGGTTTAATCAGCCACAGCATTTT; CDR3aa: CPSSPGGGGRFNQPQHF; d_gene: .; abundance: .; v_gene: TRBV6-5; j_gene: TRBJ1-5
CDR3nt: TGTGCCAGTAGTACGAGGGCGCTTCCCCCCCAAGAGAGCCAGTACTTC; CDR3aa: CASSTRALPPQESQYF; d_gene: .; abundance: .; v_gene: TRBV28; j_gene: TRBJ2-5
CDR3nt: TGTGCCAACAGTTACGCCTTTCTGCAATTCTTC; CDR3aa: CANSYAFLQFF; d_gene: .; abundance: .; v_gene: TRBV6-5; j_gene: TRBJ2-1
CDR3nt: TGTGCCATCCGCACAGGGACTAACGTGCTTACTTTC; CDR3aa: CAIRTGTNVLTF; d_gene: .; abundance: .; v_gene: TRBV6-2/TRBV6-3; j_gene: TRBJ2-6
CDR3nt: TGTACCAACAGCTTAGTGGGCACAGGGGTTGCCGCGGAACTGTTTTTT; CDR3aa: CTNSLVGTGVAAELFF; d_gene: TRBD1; abundance: .; v_gene: TRBV11-2; j_gene: TRBJ2-2
CDR3nt: TGCGCCAGCTGTTACAGGGCGGGCACTGAAGCTCTCTTT; CDR3aa: CASCYRAGTEALF; d_gene: .; abundance: .; v_gene: TRBV10-2; j_gene: TRBJ1-1
CDR3nt: TGCAGTGTTAGGGGCGGGGGATGGGAGACCCAGTACTTC; CDR3aa: CSVRGGGWETQYF; d_gene: TRBD2; abundance: .; v_gene: TRBV20-1; j_gene: TRBJ2-5
CDR3nt: TGTGCCAGCACTATGGGACTAGCGGTCTACACAGATACGCAGTATTTT; CDR3aa: CASTMGLAVYTDTQYF; d_gene: TRBD2; abundance: .; v_gene: TRBV12-3/TRBV12-4; j_gene: TRBJ2-3
CDR3nt: TGTGCCAGCGGTTACGGTGTATGGGATTACTACAATGAGCAGTTCTTC; CDR3aa: CASGYGVWDYYNEQFF; d_gene: .; abundance: .; v_gene: TRBV6-5; j_gene: TRBJ2-1
CDR3nt: TGTGCCAACAGTCTATGGCCCAGTTACTACACTGAAGCTTTCTTT; CDR3aa: CANSLWPSYYTEAFF; d_gene: .; abundance: few; v_gene: TRBV28; j_gene: TRBJ1-1
CDR3nt: TGTGCCATCAGCTTAGGGGTCTACGCCGGGGAGCTGTTTTTT; CDR3aa: CAISLGVYAGELFF; d_gene: .; abundance: .; v_gene: TRBV5-5; j_gene: TRBJ2-2
CDR3nt: TGTGCCAGCAGTTCGCCGGCGTTTGGGGGGGCCTATGAGCAGTACTTC; CDR3aa: CASSSPAFGGAYEQYF; d_gene: .; abundance: .; v_gene: TRBV6-5; j_gene: TRBJ2-7
CDR3nt: TGTGCCAGCAGCGCGGGGACTAGCGATTACAATGAGCAGTTCTTC; CDR3aa: CASSAGTSDYNEQFF; d_gene: TRBD2; abundance: many; v_gene: TRBV9; j_gene: TRBJ2-1
CDR3nt: TGTGCCAACACCCCATCAACAGCGGTCAATACCGGGGAGCTGTTTTTT; CDR3aa: CANTPSTAVNTGELFF; d_gene: .; abundance: .; v_gene: TRBV6-2/TRBV6-3; j_gene: TRBJ2-2
CDR3nt: TGTGTCAGCGCTTCCGGCTGGGGACGGGAGACCCACTACTTC; CDR3aa: CVSASGWGRETHYF; d_gene: .; abundance: .; v_gene: TRBV11-3; j_gene: TRBJ2-5
CDR3nt: TGTACCAGCAGCTCGGGGGGGGCGGGGTACACTGAAACTTTCTTT; CDR3aa: CTSSSGGAGYTETFF; d_gene: .; abundance: .; v_gene: TRBV11-2; j_gene: TRBJ1-1
CDR3nt: TGTGACAGTGACTTGGTGGGTAATCAGCCCCAGCATTTT; CDR3aa: CDSDLVGNQPQHF; d_gene: .; abundance: .; v_gene: TRBV6-1; j_gene: TRBJ1-5
CDR3nt: TGTGCCAGCAAGGAGGCCATTTACTACGAGCAGTACTTC; CDR3aa: CASKEAIYYEQYF; d_gene: .; abundance: many; v_gene: TRBV6-6; j_gene: TRBJ2-7
CDR3nt: TGTGTCAGCAGCTCACTAACTAGCGGGACAAAACTCGTGTATGAGCAGTACTTC; CDR3aa: CVSSSLTSGTKLVYEQYF; d_gene: TRBD2; abundance: once; v_gene: TRBV6-5; j_gene: TRBJ2-7
CDR3nt: TGTACCAGCAGCCCCAGGGGACAGAAGGACACTGAAGCTATCTTT; CDR3aa: CTSSPRGQKDTEAIF; d_gene: TRBD1; abundance: .; v_gene: TRBV11-3; j_gene: TRBJ1-1
CDR3nt: TGCAGCGTAGGAGCGGGGGATGAGCAGTTCTTC; CDR3aa: CSVGAGDEQFF; d_gene: TRBD2; abundance: medium-sized; v_gene: TRBV29-1; j_gene: TRBJ2-1
CDR3nt: TGCAGTGCTAGAGAAGGACCAGCGCGGACCTACGAGCAGTACTTC; CDR3aa: CSAREGPARTYEQYF; d_gene: .; abundance: .; v_gene: TRBV20-1; j_gene: TRBJ2-7
CDR3nt: TGCAGTGCTAGAGTTGGAGGAAACGCCATATATTTT; CDR3aa: CSARVGGNAIYF; d_gene: .; abundance: .; v_gene: TRBV20-1; j_gene: TRBJ1-3
CDR3nt: TGTGCCAGTCGCTTATACAGATATGGTTACACCTTC; CDR3aa: CASRLYRYGYTF; d_gene: .; abundance: once; v_gene: TRBV11-1; j_gene: TRBJ1-2
CDR3nt: TGTGCCAGCAGCGACAGGGTTCAGCTCCAGTATTTC; CDR3aa: CASSDRVQLQYF; d_gene: TRBD1; abundance: .; v_gene: TRBV12-3/TRBV12-4; j_gene: TRBJ1-5